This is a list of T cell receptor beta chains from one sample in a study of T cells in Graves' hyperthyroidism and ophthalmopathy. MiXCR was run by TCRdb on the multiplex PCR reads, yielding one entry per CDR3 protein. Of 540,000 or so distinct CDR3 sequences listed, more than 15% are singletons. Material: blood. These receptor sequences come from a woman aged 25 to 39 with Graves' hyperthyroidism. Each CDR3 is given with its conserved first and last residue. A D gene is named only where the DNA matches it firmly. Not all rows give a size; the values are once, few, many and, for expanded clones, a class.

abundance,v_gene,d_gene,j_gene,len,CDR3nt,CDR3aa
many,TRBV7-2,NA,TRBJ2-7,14,TGTGCCAGCAGCGGGGGACTTAATGGGGCCGAGCAGTACTTC,CASSGGLNGAEQYF
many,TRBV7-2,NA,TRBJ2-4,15,TGTGCCAGCAGCTTAGCGCCTAATCTCAAAAACATTCAGTACTTC,CASSLAPNLKNIQYF
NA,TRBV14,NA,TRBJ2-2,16,TGTGCCAGCAGTCACTTGGGGCAGGGAGGCACCGGGGAGCTGTTTTTT,CASSHLGQGGTGELFF
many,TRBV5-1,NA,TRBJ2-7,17,TGCGCCAGCAGCTGGCGAAGCACCGGGACTCTAGACTACGAGCAGTACTTC,CASSWRSTGTLDYEQYF
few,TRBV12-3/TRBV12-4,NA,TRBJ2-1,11,TGTGCCAGCAGTCCAGAGGTTGAGCAGTTCTTC,CASSPEVEQFF
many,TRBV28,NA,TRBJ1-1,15,TGTGCCAGCTGTGAGGCGGGGCTGAGGCACACTGAAGCTTTCTTT,CASCEAGLRHTEAFF
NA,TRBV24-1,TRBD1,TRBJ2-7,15,TGTGCCACCCATGGGAAGGGGGACAGCTCCTACGAGCAGTACTTC,CATHGKGDSSYEQYF
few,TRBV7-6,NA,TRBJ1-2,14,TGTGCCAGCAGCTCCGATATGACCGGCTATGGCTACACCTTC,CASSSDMTGYGYTF
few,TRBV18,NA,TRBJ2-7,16,TGTGCCAGCTCACCAGGATCCCGGGGGGCAGGCTACGAGCAGTACTTC,CASSPGSRGAGYEQYF
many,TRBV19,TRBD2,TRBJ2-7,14,TGTGCCAGTAGTACGACTAGCGGGAGTTACGAGCAGTACTTC,CASSTTSGSYEQYF
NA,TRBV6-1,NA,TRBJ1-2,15,TGTGCCAGCAGTTACGCGCCAGAATCTTCCTATGGCTACACCTTC,CASSYAPESSYGYTF
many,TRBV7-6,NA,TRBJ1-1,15,TGTGCCAGCAGCGTCGACTCCGCCTTGAACACTGAAGCTTTCTTT,CASSVDSALNTEAFF
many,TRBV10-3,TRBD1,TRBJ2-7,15,TGTGCCATCAGGGATCTGACAGGGGGTTCCTACGAGCAGTACTTC,CAIRDLTGGSYEQYF
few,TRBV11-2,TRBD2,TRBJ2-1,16,TGTGCCAGCAGCTTAGATGGGACTAGCGCTTACAATGAGCAGTTCTTC,CASSLDGTSAYNEQFF
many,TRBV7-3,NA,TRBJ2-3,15,TGTGCCAGCAGCTTCGGGTCCTACCGCACAGATACGCAGTATTTT,CASSFGSYRTDTQYF
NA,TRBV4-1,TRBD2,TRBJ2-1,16,TGCGCCAGCAGCCAAGAAAAGCGGGAGGGTAACAATGAGCAGTTCTTC,CASSQEKREGNNEQFF
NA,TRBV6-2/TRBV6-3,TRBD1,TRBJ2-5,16,TGTGCCAGCAGTAGGCCCGGACAGGCCAACCAAGAGACCCAGTACTTC,CASSRPGQANQETQYF
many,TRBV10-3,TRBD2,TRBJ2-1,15,TGTGCCATCAGTGAAGGGGCACTAGCGGACAATGAGCAGTTCTTC,CAISEGALADNEQFF
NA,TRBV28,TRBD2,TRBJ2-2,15,TGTGCCAGCGGATGGACTAGCGGGAAAACCGGGGAGCTGTTTTTT,CASGWTSGKTGELFF
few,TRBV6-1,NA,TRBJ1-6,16,TGTGCCAGCAGCCGCGGGGTTAGCTCCTATAATTCACCCCTCCACTTT,CASSRGVSSYNSPLHF
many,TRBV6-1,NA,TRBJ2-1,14,TGTGCCAGCAGGCTGGACACCCCCGAGAATGAGCAGTTCTTC,CASRLDTPENEQFF
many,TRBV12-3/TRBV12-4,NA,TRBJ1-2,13,TGTGCCAGCAGTCGGGTAACAGGGATCGGCTACACCTTC,CASSRVTGIGYTF
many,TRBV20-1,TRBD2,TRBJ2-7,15,TGCAGTGCTAGAGTTTATGGGACTAGCGGTGGCGAGCAGTACTTC,CSARVYGTSGGEQYF
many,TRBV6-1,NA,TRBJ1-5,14,TGTGCCAGCAGACACAGGGATTCAAATCAGCCCCAGCATTTT,CASRHRDSNQPQHF
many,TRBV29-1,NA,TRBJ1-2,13,TGCAGCGTTGAGACTACAGGACACTATGGCTACACCTTC,CSVETTGHYGYTF
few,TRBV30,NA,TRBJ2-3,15,TGTGCCTGGACCAAAACGCCGGGATTTCCAGATACGCAGTATTTT,CAWTKTPGFPDTQYF
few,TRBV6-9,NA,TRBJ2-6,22,TGTGCCAGCAGTTATGGGCCTCGGGGTATCGTACAGTTCTCCACTGGGGCCAACGTCCTGACTTTC,CASSYGPRGIVQFSTGANVLTF
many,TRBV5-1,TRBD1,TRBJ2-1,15,TGCGCCAGCAGCTTGGAGGGACAGGGGTTCGGTGAGCAGTTCTTC,CASSLEGQGFGEQFF
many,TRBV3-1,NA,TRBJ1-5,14,TGTGCCAGCAGTCTTGGACTGGATCAACAGCCCCAGCATTTT,CASSLGLDQQPQHF
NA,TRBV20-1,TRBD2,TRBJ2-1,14,TGCAGTGCTAGTGGTCTAGCGGGAGGTCGTGAGCAGTTCTTC,CSASGLAGGREQFF
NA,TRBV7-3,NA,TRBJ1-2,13,TGTGCCAGCAGTTATAGGCGGGACTATGGCTACACCTTC,CASSYRRDYGYTF
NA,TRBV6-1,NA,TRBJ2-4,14,TGTGCCAGCAGCATAAATAGGGAGAAAGGCATTCAGTACTTC,CASSINREKGIQYF
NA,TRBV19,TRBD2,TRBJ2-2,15,TGTGCCAGTAGTACTGGTCTAGCGGTTTACAGGGAGCTGTTTTTT,CASSTGLAVYRELFF
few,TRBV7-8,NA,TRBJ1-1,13,TGTGCCAGCAGCTTCTCACAGGTGACTGAAGCTTTCTTT,CASSFSQVTEAFF
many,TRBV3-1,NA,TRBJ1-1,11,TGTGCCAGCAGCCAAACAGCTGAAGCTTTCTTT,CASSQTAEAFF
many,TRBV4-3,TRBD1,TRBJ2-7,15,TGCGCCAGCAGCCAAGGGACAGGGGGTACCTACGAGCAGTACTTC,CASSQGTGGTYEQYF
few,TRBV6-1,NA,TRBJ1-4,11,TGTGCCAGCACCGAACATGAAAAACTGTTTTTT,CASTEHEKLFF
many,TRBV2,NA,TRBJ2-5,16,TGTGCCAGCAGTGAAGGAAGCTCCTTCGTAGGGGAGACCCAGTACTTC,CASSEGSSFVGETQYF
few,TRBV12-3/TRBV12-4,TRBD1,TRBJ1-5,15,TGTGCCAGCAGGGTTGGGACAGGGAATAATCAGCCCCAGCATTTT,CASRVGTGNNQPQHF
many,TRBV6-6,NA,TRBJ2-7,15,TGTGCCAGCAGTTACACCGGACCGAACCCCTACGAGCAGTACTTC,CASSYTGPNPYEQYF
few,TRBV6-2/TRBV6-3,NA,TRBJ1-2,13,TGTGCCAGCAGCCAGACAGTTTCCAATGGCTACACCTTC,CASSQTVSNGYTF
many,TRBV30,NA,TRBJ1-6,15,TGTGCCTGGAGTGTTCAGGAAGGTTATAATTCACCCCTCCACTTT,CAWSVQEGYNSPLHF
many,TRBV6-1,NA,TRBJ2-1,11,TGTGCCACCCTAGGCCGGGGTGAGCAGTTCTTC,CATLGRGEQFF
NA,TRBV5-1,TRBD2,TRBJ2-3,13,TGCGCCAGTGGAATAGCGGGGGGAGATACGCAGTATTTT,CASGIAGGDTQYF
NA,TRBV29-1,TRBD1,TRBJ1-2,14,TGCAGCGTTGAAGGGACAGGGTTTGGGTATGGCTACACCTTC,CSVEGTGFGYGYTF
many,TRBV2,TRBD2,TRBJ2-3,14,TGTGCCAGCATTGTACTAGCGGGAACAGATACGCAGTATTTT,CASIVLAGTDTQYF